A few counts support the clone carrying this T cell receptor (beta chain). No antigen is known for it. TCRdb re-derived calls from the reads in MiXCR, one entry per CDR3 protein. The sample holds approximately 600,000 distinct CDR3 sequences, about 40% seen once. The record originates from a study of T cell repertoires in cytomegalovirus infection. Turning to the study itself: Both recently identified HLA-C-restricted and well-studied HLA-B-restricted CMV epitopes were used in the study. Both a matching HLA type and CMV infection were indicated by public TCR beta signatures.

Trimming removed 5 bases from V and 2 bases from J; junction bases left unmatched: 6. Germline loops: CDR1 SGHVS, CDR2 FNYEAQ. CDR3 length: 17 residues. Sequencing used cultured PBMCs, obtained from culture after CMV antigen stimulation. The chain combines TRBV7-6 with TRBJ2-3; TRBD2 agrees at 14 bases. The sequence was collected from a human donor in good health (CMV status not recorded). Some clones in this sample may be carry-over from other donors' samples. The CDR3 DNA reads TGTGCCAGCAGCACCCGACTAGCGGGGGGGGACACAGATACGCAGTATTTT. Protein: CASSTRLAGGDTDTQYF.